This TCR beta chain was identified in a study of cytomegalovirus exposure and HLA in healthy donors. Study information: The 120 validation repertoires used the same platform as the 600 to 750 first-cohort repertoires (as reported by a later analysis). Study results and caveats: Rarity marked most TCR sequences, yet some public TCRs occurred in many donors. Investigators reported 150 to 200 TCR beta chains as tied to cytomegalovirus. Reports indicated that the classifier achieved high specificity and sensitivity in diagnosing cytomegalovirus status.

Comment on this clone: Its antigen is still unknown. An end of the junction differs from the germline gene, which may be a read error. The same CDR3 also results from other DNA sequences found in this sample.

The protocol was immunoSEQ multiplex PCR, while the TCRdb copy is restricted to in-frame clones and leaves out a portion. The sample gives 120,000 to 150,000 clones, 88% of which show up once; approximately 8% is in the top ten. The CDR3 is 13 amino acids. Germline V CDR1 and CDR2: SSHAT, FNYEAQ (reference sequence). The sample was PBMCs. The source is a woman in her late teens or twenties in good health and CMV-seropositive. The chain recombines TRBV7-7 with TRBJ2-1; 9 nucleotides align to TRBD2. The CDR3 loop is CASSLAGGNEQFF. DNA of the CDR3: TGTGCTAGCAGCTTGGCGGGGGGGAATGAGCAGTTCTTC.